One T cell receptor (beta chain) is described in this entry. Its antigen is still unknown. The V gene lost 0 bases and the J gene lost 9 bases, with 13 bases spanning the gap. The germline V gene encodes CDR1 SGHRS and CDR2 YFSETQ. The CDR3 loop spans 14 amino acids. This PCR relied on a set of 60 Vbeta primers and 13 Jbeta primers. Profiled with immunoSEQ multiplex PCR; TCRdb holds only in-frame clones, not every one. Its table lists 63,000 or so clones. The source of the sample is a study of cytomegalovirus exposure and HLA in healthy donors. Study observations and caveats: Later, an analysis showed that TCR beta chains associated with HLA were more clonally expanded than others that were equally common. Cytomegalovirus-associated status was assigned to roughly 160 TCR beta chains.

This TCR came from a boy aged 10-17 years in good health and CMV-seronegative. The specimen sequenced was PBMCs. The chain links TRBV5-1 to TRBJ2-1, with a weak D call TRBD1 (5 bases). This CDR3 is CASSLASIRGEQFF. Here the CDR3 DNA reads TGCGCCAGCAGCTTGGCCTCCATAAGGGGTGAGCAGTTCTTC.